This is a list of T cell receptor beta chains from one sample in a study of blood T cells in healthy people across ages. In TCRdb, the 5' RACE reads were re-called with MiXCR into one record per CDR3 protein. The sample lists about 780,000 distinct CDR3 sequences, roughly 25% occurring once. These sequences were also reported in another study, on T cells of mothers and their children.

Sequenced input: blood. All receptors derive from a boy younger than 18 in good health. Both conserved end residues are trimmed from each CDR3.

TRBV20-1	12	TRBJ1-4	SARSPGQNEKLF
TRBV5-5	13	TRBJ1-2	ASSGATGTNYGYT
TRBV20-1	11	TRBJ2-3	SAHLRSTDTQY
TRBV5-1	12	TRBJ2-7	ASSLTSGRYEQY
TRBV5-1	10	TRBJ1-3	ASSPDTNTIY
TRBV12-3/TRBV12-4	12	TRBJ2-4	ASSSGGTRDIQY
TRBV12-5	10	TRBJ1-1	ASRVSHTEAF
TRBV5-1	13	TRBJ2-3	ASNPLRASTDTQY
TRBV24-1	16	TRBJ2-1	ATSEFPPSGASNNEQF
TRBV12-3/TRBV12-4	12	TRBJ2-4	ASSLGSAKNIQY
TRBV5-1	11	TRBJ1-6	ASSLEGEKGLH
TRBV9	16	TRBJ2-1	ASSVGLAGGLPHNEQF
TRBV10-3	12	TRBJ2-2	AISGRENTGELF
TRBV5-1	11	TRBJ2-7	ASSLTGIYEQY
TRBV20-1	16	TRBJ2-1	SAPSGTSGGAPYNEQF
TRBV6-2/TRBV6-3	16	TRBJ2-6	ASRLAGALSSGANVLT